This T cell receptor beta chain emerged from a study of blood T cell repertoires in COVID-19. Study-level background: In each case, the material was cDNA or gDNA derived from T cells, B-cell-depleted T cells, or PBMCs.

Profiling relied on immunoSEQ multiplex PCR, and the TCRdb table lists in-frame clones only, not all of them. The table lists 270,000 or so clones, roughly 80% of them singletons. V lost 4 bases, J lost 6 bases, and 6 bases stayed unmatched. The CDR3 extends over 14 amino acids. Germline V CDR1 and CDR2: SGHNT, YYREEE (reference sequence). Sequenced sample: peripheral blood. The sequence was collected from a human donor with COVID-19, enrolled during active disease. The donor label of this sample is uncertain. The rearrangement joins TRBV5-4 to TRBJ1-1; TRBD1 agrees at 10 bases. The CDR3 loop reads CASSPWTGGAEAFF. The CDR3, as DNA: TGTGCCAGCAGCCCGTGGACAGGGGGAGCTGAAGCTTTCTTT.